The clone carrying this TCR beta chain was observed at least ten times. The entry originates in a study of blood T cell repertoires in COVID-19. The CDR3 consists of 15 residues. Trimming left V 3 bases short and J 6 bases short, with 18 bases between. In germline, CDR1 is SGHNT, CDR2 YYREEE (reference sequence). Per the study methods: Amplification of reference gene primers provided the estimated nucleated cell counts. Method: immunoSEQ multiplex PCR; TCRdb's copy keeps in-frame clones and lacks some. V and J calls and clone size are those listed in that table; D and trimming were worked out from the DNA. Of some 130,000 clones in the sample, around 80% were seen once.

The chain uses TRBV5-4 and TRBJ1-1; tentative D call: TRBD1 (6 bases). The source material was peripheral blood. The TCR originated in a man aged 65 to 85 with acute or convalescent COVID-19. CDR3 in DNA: TGTGCCAGCAGCTCTTCACAGGGAGGGCGCGCTGAAGCTTTCTTT. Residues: CASSSSQGGRAEAFF.